A single sample is the source of the 9 T cell receptor beta chains below, sequenced in a study of blood T cell repertoires in COVID-19. Assay used: immunoSEQ multiplex PCR; TCRdb lists only in-frame clones, some missing. The repertoire holds about 53,000 clones, about three quarters seen once, with more than 12% in the top ten. Sequencing was performed on peripheral blood. The receptors were gathered from a human donor with active or convalescent COVID-19. The donor label of this sample is uncertain.

In nucleotides, the CDR3 is TGTGCCAGCAGCTTAGCGGAGGGACTCCCCCCCTACGAGCAGTACTTC. Its protein product is CASSLAEGLPPYEQYF. The chain has TRBV7-6 and TRBJ2-7; a possible D gene is TRBD2 (6 bases). Trimming removed 0 bases at V and 2 bases at J, with 14 bases between. The germline V gene encodes CDR1 SGHVS and CDR2 FNYEAQ. The CDR3 has 16 residues. Full variable domain (remainder filled in from reference TRBV7-6 and TRBJ2-7): GAGVSQSPRYKVTKRGQDVALRCDPISGHVSLYWYRQALGQGPEFLTYFNYEAQQDKSGLPNDRFSAERPEGSISTLTIQRTEQRDSAMYRCASSLAEGLPPYEQYFGPGTRLTVT.

V gene TRBV13 combines with J gene TRBJ1-6, with D perhaps matching TRBD1 (6 bases). The length of the CDR3 is 14 residues. V was trimmed by 0 bases and J by 9 bases, leaving 9 bases between them. Germline loops: CDR1 PRHDT, CDR2 FYEKMQ (reference sequence). The CDR3 loop reads CASSLGQGSSPLHF. The CDR3 nucleotides are TGTGCCAGCAGCTTAGGACAGGGAAGTTCACCCCTCCACTTT.

The chain employs TRBV5-1 and TRBJ2-2; the D is unclear. Germline loops: CDR1 SGHRS, CDR2 YFSETQ. This CDR3 has 15 amino acids. Trimming removed 2 bases at V and 0 bases at J, with 8 bases between. For the CDR3, the DNA is TGCGCCAGCAGCTTCCGACACCCGAACACCGGGGAGCTGTTTTTT. Translated, it gives CASSFRHPNTGELFF.

J is TRBJ2-5 and V is TRBV20-1, with unresolved D. Germline CDR1 is DFQATT and CDR2 is SNEGSKA (reference sequence). The ends were cut back, 7 bases at V and 5 bases at J, with 8 bases in the middle. The CDR3 covers 10 residues. This chain's CDR3 is CSVSRETQYF. The DNA of the CDR3 is TGCAGTGTATCTCGGGAGACCCAGTACTTC.

The rearrangement links TRBV28 to TRBJ2-3; 8 nucleotides line up with TRBD2. The CDR3 runs to 18 residues. Germline V gene lookup returns CDR1 MDHEN and CDR2 SYDVKM. V dropped 8 bases and J dropped 0; count of bases not matched to a gene: 16. CDR3 region: CASSDQASGRLSTDTQYF. The CDR3 bases are TGTGCCAGCTCAGATCAGGCTAGCGGGCGCCTCAGCACAGATACGCAGTATTTT.

The chain links TRBV18 to TRBJ1-4, with a possible D match to TRBD1 (5 bases). The V and J ends lost 4 bases and 8 bases respectively, with 11 bases between them. From germline, CDR1 is KGHSH and CDR2 LQKENI. This CDR3 has 13 amino acids. The CDR3 region is CASSRGEAEKLFF. The CDR3 DNA sequence: TGTGCCAGCTCACGGGGGGAGGCAGAAAAACTGTTTTTT.

The V and J genes are TRBV7-8 and TRBJ2-1, with 9 bases matching TRBD2. Germline V gives CDR1 SGHVS, CDR2 FQNEAQ. The V gene end was trimmed by 5 bases and the J gene end by 8 bases; junction bases not matched to a gene: 4. The CDR3 is 13 residues long. CDR3 amino acids: CASSMGLADEQFF. CDR3 coding DNA: TGTGCCAGCAGCATGGGACTAGCCGATGAGCAGTTCTTC.

The V gene is TRBV18, the J gene TRBJ1-2, with D possibly matching TRBD1 (5 bases). The CDR3 covers 14 residues. CDR1 and CDR2 from the germline V gene are KGHSH and LQKENI. Deletions cut 6 bases from V and 6 bases from J, with 17 bases between. The chain's CDR3 is CASSLQTESHGYTF. DNA for the CDR3: TGTGCCAGCTCGCTTCAGACAGAATCTCATGGCTACACCTTC. Combining the CDR3 with reference TRBV18 and TRBJ1-2 gives the whole variable domain NAGVMQNPRHLVRRRGQEARLRCSPMKGHSHVYWYRQLPEEGLKFMVYLQKENIIDESGMPKERFSAEFPKEGPSILRIQQVVRGDSAAYFCASSLQTESHGYTFGSGTRLTVV.

The V call is TRBV5-1, the J call TRBJ1-2; D call uncertain. From germline, CDR1 is SGHRS and CDR2 YFSETQ. V lost 2 bases, J lost 0 bases, and 8 bases lay in between. The CDR3 runs 14 residues. DNA for the CDR3: TGCGCCAGCAGCTTAATCGCGGCTAACTATGGCTACACCTTC. This translates into CASSLIAANYGYTF.